This is a list of T cell receptor beta chains from one sample in a study of cytotoxic CD8 clonotypes in ibrutinib-treated CLL. Profiling relied on immunoSEQ multiplex PCR, and the TCRdb table lists in-frame clones only, not all of them. The sample has 150,000 or so clones, 70% to 90% seen once. The material was PBMCs, obtained after 36 months of ibrutinib treatment. Source of these receptors: a human donor with chronic lymphocytic leukemia. CDR3s include the opening cysteine and the closing phenylalanine or tryptophan. A D gene is named only where the DNA matches it firmly. Rows may omit the clone size; those that give it use once, few, many or a size class.

- TRBJ2-1 TRBV19 once TGTGCCAGTAGTATAGTCGATTTTCAGGGCAATGAGCAGTTCTTC CASSIVDFQGNEQFF
- TRBJ2-7 TRBV5-4 few TGTGCCAGCAGCATAAGCGATACGCTTCAGTACTTC CASSISDTLQYF
- TRBJ1-1 TRBV29-1 few TGCAGCACCGGACGGTCAAACACTGAAGCTTTCTTT CSTGRSNTEAFF
TRBD2 TRBJ2-1 TRBV15 - TGTGCCACCAGCAGAGAAGGCGGGGGGCTCTCCTACAATGAGCAGTTCTTC CATSREGGGLSYNEQFF
- TRBJ2-1 TRBV19 - TGTGCCAGTAGTATGGGCAGGGAGTACTACAATGAGCAGTTCTTC CASSMGREYYNEQFF
- TRBJ2-3 TRBV28 - TGTGCCAGCAGTTCTGGGGTAGTGGGCACAGATACGCAGTATTTT CASSSGVVGTDTQYF
TRBD2 TRBJ2-3 TRBV30 - TGTGCCTGGGTTCTAGCGGGGGGCGCAGATACGCAGTATTTT CAWVLAGGADTQYF
- TRBJ2-5 TRBV19 - TGTGCCAGTAGTGGGCGATACCAAGAGACCCAGTACTTC CASSGRYQETQYF
- TRBJ2-1 TRBV4-2 - TGTGCCAGCAGCCCTATTAGGGGAGAGCGCGGCTCCTACAATGAGCAGTTCTTC CASSPIRGERGSYNEQFF
TRBD2 TRBJ2-1 TRBV30 - TGTGCCTGGAGACGGCTAGCGGGACCTTACAATGAGCAGTTCTTC CAWRRLAGPYNEQFF
TRBD1 TRBJ2-7 TRBV9 - TGTGCCAGCAGCGGACAGGGCGCCTACGAGCAGTACTTC CASSGQGAYEQYF
TRBD2 TRBJ2-7 TRBV5-1 - TGCGCCAGCAGCTTGGAACTAGCGGTCTACGAGCAGTACTTC CASSLELAVYEQYF
- TRBJ2-7 TRBV5-4 - TGTGCCAGCAGCTTGTCTGGGCGGGGTTCCTACGAGCAGTACTTC CASSLSGRGSYEQYF
TRBD1 TRBJ2-7 TRBV6-5 - TGTGCCAGCAGCTCGGGGACAGCCACCTACGAGCAGTACTTC CASSSGTATYEQYF
- TRBJ2-7 TRBV29-1 - TGCAGCGTTGGGGACACGGCCTCTGACGAGCAGTACTTC CSVGDTASDEQYF
- TRBJ2-7 TRBV6-6 - TGTGCCAGCAGTTCGAGCTCTACCTCCTACGAGCAGTACTTC CASSSSSTSYEQYF